Described below is a single T cell receptor (beta chain) sequence and its context. TCRbeta library construction was performed incorporating unique molecular identifiers. TCRdb reprocessed the PCR reads with MiXCR, giving one entry per CDR3 protein. The table shows under 350,000 distinct CDR3 sequences, with more than 8% occurring only once. This CDR3 region has 13 residues. The germline CDR1 and CDR2 sequences are MGHDK and SYGVNS. J gave up 6 bases and V 4 bases, and 2 bases lay outside the gene matches. The entry originates in a study of T-cell reconstitution after alpha-beta-depleted transplantation in children.

The rearrangement links TRBV25-1 to TRBJ1-4; the match to TRBD1 covers 7 bases. This specimen consisted of PBMCs from the stem cell graft donor, obtained from the stem cell graft. This TCR came from a human donor who donated a stem cell graft to a child with SCID. The CDR3 DNA is TGTGCCAGCAGTGGACAGGGAGATGAAAAACTGTTTTTT. Amino acid sequence: CASSGQGDEKLFF.